This T cell receptor (beta chain) was sequenced for a study of T cells in localized non-small cell lung cancer. Some clones are missing from TCRdb's copy, which holds only in-frame ones; the method was immunoSEQ multiplex PCR. The data hold 25,000 to 30,000 clones, with about 91% observed a single time. CDR1 and CDR2 from the germline V gene are MGHRA and YSYEKL. This CDR3 contains 14 residues. V was trimmed by 1 base and J by 3 bases, leaving 9 bases between them. General study findings and limits: One tumor region alone was sequenced, and heterogeneity therefore remains possible. Adjacent uninvolved lung had the highest clonality, suggesting focused antigen responses. Higher blood T cell density went with longer overall survival. Paired adjacent lung recovered a median around 62 of the top 100 tumor clones.

Details on this clone: Its antigen is not identified.

The chain joins TRBV4-1 to TRBJ2-5, with D perhaps TRBD1 (5 bases). Here the sequenced sample was peripheral blood, taken before any cancer treatment. The sequence came from a female donor aged 60 or older with stage I lung adenocarcinoma. The CDR3 sequence is CASSQGDRKETQYF. CDR3 bases: TGCGCCAGCAGCCAAGGAGACAGAAAAGAGACCCAGTACTTC.